This section outlines one T cell receptor (beta chain) sequence together with its context. As yet, its antigen is unknown. The CDR3 contains 14 residues. The V and J ends lost 3 bases and 2 bases respectively, with 9 bases between them. The germline CDR1 and CDR2 sequences are LNHNV and YYDKDF (reference sequence). The sample originates from a study of CD8 T cells in ankylosing spondylitis. Overall study findings and caveats: Blood of patients with ankylosing spondylitis appeared to be characterized by a TCR beta motif of 8 or 9 highly homologous variants. Within matched ankylosing spondylitis synovial fluid, disease-linked clones were reportedly significantly enriched.

By quantitative 5'-RACE with molecular barcodes, the TCR beta libraries were made. TCRdb used MiXCR to reprocess the 5' RACE reads, holding one entry per CDR3 protein. The sample has just under 350,000 distinct CDR3 sequences, approximately 14% seen once. This receptor was obtained from a male donor with ankylosing spondylitis or in good health (not recorded which). Sequenced sample: blood, either unsorted or a sorted T cell fraction (not recorded which). V gene TRBV15 combines with J gene TRBJ2-3; unclear D gene. CDR3 DNA: TGTGCCACCAGCAGCTTGGACCTCACAGATACGCAGTATTTT. Protein product: CATSSLDLTDTQYF.